This entry concerns a single T cell receptor beta chain. This sample is part of a study of T cells expressing NK-cell markers. Reprocessing the 5' RACE reads, TCRdb reports a single entry for every CDR3 protein and omits DNA. The sample's table shows about 400,000 distinct CDR3 sequences. The CDR3 runs 16 residues. The chain has TRBV12-3 or TRBV12-4 and TRBJ2-2; TCRdb's assignment of TRBD2 cannot be checked, as there is no DNA. The sample taken for sequencing was blood T cells: a sorted CD56 or NKG2C T cell subset, CD4+ or CD8+ T cells, or bulk PBMC T cells (not recorded which). This TCR was sampled from a woman aged 50 to 60 in good health. The CDR3 loop is CASSLSGSRYTGSCFF.